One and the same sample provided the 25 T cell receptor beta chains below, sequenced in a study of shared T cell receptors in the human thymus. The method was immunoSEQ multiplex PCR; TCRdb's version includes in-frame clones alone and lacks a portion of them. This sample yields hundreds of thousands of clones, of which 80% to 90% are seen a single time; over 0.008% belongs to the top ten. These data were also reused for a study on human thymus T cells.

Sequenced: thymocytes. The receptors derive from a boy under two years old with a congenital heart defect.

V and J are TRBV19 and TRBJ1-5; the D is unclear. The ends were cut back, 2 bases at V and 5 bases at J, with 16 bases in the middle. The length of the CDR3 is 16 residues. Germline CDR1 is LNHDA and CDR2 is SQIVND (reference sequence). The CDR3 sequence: CASSITRRPPHQPQHF. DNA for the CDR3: TGTGCCAGTAGTATAACCCGGAGACCGCCTCATCAGCCCCAGCATTTT.

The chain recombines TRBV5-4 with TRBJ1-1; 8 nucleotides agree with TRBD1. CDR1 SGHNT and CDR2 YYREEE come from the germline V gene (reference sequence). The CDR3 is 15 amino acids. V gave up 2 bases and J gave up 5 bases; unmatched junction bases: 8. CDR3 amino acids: CASSFGQGGWTEAFF. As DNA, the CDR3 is TGTGCCAGCAGCTTCGGACAGGGCGGGTGGACTGAAGCTTTCTTT.

The CDR3: CASSEGPRRDTQYF. In DNA, the CDR3 is TGTGCCAGCAGTGAAGGCCCACGGAGAGATACGCAGTATTTT. This rearrangement joins TRBV2 to TRBJ2-3; D gene unclear. This CDR3 is built from 14 residues. Germline V gives CDR1 SNHLY, CDR2 FYNNEI. V was pared by 1 base and J by 5 bases, with 10 bases between. Drawing the rest from reference TRBV2 and TRBJ2-3, the complete variable domain is EPEVTQTPSHQVTQMGQEVILRCVPISNHLYFYWYRQILGQKVEFLVSFYNNEISEKSEIFDDQFSVERPDGSNFTLKIRSTKLEDSAMYFCASSEGPRRDTQYFGPGTRLTVL.

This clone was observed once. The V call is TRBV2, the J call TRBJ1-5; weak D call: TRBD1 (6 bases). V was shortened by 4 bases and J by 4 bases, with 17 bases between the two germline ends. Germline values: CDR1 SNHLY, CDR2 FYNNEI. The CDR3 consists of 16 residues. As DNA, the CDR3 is TGTGCCAGCAGTGGAAACCTCGGGACACATAATCAGCCCCAGCATTTT. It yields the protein CASSGNLGTHNQPQHF.

The CDR3 DNA follows: TGTGCCAGCAGTTTATCTTTAAGGTACCGGGACAGAAGACATGGCTACACCTTC. This sequence encodes CASSLSLRYRDRRHGYTF. The rearrangement links TRBV27 to TRBJ1-2; TRBD1 aligns across 7 bases. V was clipped by 0 bases and J by 6 bases; unmatched bases: 16. Germline CDR1 and CDR2: MNHEY and SMNVEV (reference sequence). The length of the CDR3 is 18 residues.

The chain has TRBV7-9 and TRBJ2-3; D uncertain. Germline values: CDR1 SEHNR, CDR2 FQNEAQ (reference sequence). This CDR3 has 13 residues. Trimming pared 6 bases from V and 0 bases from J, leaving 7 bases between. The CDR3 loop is CASRLTSTDTQYF. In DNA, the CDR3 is TGTGCCAGCAGGTTAACTAGCACAGATACGCAGTATTTT.

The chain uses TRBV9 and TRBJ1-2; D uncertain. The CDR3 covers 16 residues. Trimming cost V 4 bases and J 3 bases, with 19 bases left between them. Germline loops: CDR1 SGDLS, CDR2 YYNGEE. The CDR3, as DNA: TGTGCCAGCAGCCCCCTCTGGAGGGTCCCATACTATGGCTACACCTTC. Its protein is CASSPLWRVPYYGYTF. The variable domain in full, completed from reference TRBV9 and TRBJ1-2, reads DSGVTQTPKHLITATGQRVTLRCSPRSGDLSVYWYQQSLDQGLQFLIQYYNGEERAKGNILERFSAQQFPDLHSELNLSSLELGDSALYFCASSPLWRVPYYGYTFGSGTRLTVV.

The CDR3 region has the DNA TGCGCCAGCAGCTTACAGGGCGAGGGGACCGGGGAGCTGTTTTTT. Residues: CASSLQGEGTGELFF. The chain joins TRBV5-1 to TRBJ2-2, with a tentative D call TRBD1 (6 bases). The CDR3 length is 15 residues. Deletions cut 2 bases from V and 5 bases from J, with 13 bases between. CDR1 is SGHRS, CDR2 YFSETQ, per germline.

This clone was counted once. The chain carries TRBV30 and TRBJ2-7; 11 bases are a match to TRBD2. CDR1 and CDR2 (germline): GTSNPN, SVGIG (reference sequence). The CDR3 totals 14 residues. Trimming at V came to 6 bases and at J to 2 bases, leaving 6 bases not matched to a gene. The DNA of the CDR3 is TGTGCCTGTTTAGCGGGAGGGCCCCCCTACGAGCAGTACTTC. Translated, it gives CACLAGGPPYEQYF.

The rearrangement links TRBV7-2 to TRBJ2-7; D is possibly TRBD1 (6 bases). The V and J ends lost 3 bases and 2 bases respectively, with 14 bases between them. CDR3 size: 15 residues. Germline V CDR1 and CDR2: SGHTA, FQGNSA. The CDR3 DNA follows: TGTGCCAGCAGCTTTCCAGGGACACCCCCCTACGAGCAGTACTTC. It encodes CASSFPGTPPYEQYF.

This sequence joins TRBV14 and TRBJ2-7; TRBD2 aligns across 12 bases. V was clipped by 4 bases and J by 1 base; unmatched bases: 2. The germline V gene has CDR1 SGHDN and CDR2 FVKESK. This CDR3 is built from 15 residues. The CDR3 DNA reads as TGTGCCAGCAGCCCCACTAGCGGGGGGTCCTACGAGCAGTACTTC. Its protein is CASSPTSGGSYEQYF. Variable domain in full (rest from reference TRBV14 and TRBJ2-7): EAGVTQFPSHSVIEKGQTVTLRCDPISGHDNLYWYRRVMGKEIKFLLHFVKESKQDESGMPNNRFLAERTGGTYSTLKVQPAELEDSGVYFCASSPTSGGSYEQYFGPGTRLTVT.

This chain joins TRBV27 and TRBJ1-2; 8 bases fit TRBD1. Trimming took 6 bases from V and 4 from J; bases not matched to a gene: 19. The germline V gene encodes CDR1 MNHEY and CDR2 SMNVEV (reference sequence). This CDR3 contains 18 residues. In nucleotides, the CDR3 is TGTGCCAGCAGAAAACAACGGGACAGGCCGGTCGGGGGCTATGGCTACACCTTC. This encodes CASRKQRDRPVGGYGYTF.

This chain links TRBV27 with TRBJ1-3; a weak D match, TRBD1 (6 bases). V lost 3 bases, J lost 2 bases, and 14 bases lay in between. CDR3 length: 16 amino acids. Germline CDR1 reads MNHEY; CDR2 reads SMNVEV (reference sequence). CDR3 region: CASSFAKGGAGNTIYF. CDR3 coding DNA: TGTGCCAGCAGTTTTGCCAAAGGGGGAGCTGGAAACACCATATATTTT.

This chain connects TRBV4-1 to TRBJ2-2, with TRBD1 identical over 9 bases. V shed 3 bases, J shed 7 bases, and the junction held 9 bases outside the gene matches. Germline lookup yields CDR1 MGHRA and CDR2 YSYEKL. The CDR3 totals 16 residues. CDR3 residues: CASSHPGTGTYGELFF. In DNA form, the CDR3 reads TGCGCCAGCAGCCACCCCGGGACAGGGACCTACGGGGAGCTGTTTTTT.

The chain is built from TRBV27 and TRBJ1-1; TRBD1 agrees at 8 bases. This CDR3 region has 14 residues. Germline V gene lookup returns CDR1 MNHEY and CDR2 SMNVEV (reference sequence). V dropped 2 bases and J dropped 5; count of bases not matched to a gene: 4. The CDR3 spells CASSLARGRTEAFF. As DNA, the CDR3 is TGTGCCAGCAGTTTAGCCAGGGGGCGTACTGAAGCTTTCTTT.

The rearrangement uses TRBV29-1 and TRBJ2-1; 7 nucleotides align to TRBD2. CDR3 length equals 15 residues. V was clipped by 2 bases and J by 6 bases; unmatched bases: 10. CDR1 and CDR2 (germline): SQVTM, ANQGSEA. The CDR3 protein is CSVEIGAGEGNEQFF. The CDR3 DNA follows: TGCAGCGTTGAAATTGGTGCGGGAGAGGGCAATGAGCAGTTCTTC.

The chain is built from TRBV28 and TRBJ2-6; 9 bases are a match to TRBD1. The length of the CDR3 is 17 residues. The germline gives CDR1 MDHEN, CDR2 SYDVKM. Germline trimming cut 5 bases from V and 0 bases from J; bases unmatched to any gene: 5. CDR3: CASSRDRVLSGANVLTF. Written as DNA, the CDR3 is TGTGCCAGCAGTCGGGACAGGGTCCTCTCTGGGGCCAACGTCCTGACTTTC.

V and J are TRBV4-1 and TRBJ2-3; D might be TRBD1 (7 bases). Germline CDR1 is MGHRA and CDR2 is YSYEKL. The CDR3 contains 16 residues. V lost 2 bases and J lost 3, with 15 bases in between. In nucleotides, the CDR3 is TGCGCCAGCAGCCAACCCGGGCGGGACAGAACAGATACGCAGTATTTT. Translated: CASSQPGRDRTDTQYF.

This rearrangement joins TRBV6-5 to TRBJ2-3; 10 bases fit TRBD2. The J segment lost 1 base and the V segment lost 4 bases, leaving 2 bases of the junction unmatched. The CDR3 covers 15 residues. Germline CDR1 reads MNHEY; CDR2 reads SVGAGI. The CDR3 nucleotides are TGTGCCAGCAGTTTAAGCGGGGGGGGCACAGATACGCAGTATTTT. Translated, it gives CASSLSGGGTDTQYF.

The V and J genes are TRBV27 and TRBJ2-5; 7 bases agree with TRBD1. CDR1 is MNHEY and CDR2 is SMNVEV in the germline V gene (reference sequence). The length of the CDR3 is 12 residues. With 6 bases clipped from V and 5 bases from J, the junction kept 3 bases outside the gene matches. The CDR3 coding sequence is TGTGCCAGCAGACAGGGGAAGGAGACCCAGTACTTC. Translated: CASRQGKETQYF.

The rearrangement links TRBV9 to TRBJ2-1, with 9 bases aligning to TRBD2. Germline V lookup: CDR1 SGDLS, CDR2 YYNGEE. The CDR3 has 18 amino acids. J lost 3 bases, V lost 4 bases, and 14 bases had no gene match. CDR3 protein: CASSPRKAGGPNYNEQFF. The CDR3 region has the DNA TGTGCCAGCAGCCCTAGAAAGGCGGGGGGGCCCAACTACAATGAGCAGTTCTTC.

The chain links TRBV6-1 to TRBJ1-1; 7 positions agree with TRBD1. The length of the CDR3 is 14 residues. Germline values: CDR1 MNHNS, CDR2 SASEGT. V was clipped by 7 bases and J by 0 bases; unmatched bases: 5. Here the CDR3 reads CASTSTGMNTEAFF. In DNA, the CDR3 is TGTGCCAGCACCTCGACAGGGATGAACACTGAAGCTTTCTTT.

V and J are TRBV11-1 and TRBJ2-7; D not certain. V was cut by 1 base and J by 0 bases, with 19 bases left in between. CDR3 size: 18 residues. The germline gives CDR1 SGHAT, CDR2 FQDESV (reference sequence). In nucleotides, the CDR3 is TGTGCCAGCAGCTTAGTATTTGTCGGTCAGGTCTACTCCTACGAGCAGTACTTC. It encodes CASSLVFVGQVYSYEQYF.

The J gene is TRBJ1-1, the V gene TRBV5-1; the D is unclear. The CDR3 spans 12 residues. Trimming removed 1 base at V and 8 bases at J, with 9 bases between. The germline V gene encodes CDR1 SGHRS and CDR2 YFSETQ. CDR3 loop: CASSLISGEAFF. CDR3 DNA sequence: TGCGCCAGCAGCTTGATCTCGGGAGAAGCTTTCTTT.

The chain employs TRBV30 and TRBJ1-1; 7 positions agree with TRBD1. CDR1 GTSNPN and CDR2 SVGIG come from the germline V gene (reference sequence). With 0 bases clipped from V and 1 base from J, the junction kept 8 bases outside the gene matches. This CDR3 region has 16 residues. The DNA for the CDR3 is TGTGCCTGGAGTGTACAATGGGACAGCCCGAACACTGAAGCTTTCTTT. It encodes CAWSVQWDSPNTEAFF. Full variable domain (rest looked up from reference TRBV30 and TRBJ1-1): SQTIHQWPATLVQPVGSPLSLECTVEGTSNPNLYWYRQAAGRGLQLLFYSVGIGQISSEVPQNLSASRPQDRQFILSSKKLLLSDSGFYLCAWSVQWDSPNTEAFFGQGTRLTVV.